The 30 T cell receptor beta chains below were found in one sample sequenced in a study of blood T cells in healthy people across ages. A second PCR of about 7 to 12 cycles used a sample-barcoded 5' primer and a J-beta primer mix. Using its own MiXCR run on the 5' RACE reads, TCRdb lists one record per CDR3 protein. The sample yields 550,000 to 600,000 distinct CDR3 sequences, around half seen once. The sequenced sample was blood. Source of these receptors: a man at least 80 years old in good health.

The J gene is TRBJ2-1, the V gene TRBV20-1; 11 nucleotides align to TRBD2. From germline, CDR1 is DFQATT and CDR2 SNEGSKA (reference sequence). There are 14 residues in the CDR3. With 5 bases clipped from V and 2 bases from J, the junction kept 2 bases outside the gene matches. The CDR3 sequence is CSAQTSGTYNEQFF. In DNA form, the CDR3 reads TGCAGTGCTCAGACTAGCGGGACCTACAATGAGCAGTTCTTC.

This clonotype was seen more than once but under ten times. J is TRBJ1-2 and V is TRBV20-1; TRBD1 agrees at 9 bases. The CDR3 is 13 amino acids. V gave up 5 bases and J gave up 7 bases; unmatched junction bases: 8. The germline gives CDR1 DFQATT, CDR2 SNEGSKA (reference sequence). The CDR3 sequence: CSAYTGGGSGYTF. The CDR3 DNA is TGCAGTGCTTATACAGGGGGCGGTAGTGGCTACACCTTC.

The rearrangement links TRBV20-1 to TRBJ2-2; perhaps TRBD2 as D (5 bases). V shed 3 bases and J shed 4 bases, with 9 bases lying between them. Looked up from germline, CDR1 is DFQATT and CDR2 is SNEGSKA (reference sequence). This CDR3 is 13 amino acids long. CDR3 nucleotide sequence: TGCAGTGCTAGCCGGGAAAGCACCGGGGAGCTGTTTTTT. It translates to CSASRESTGELFF.

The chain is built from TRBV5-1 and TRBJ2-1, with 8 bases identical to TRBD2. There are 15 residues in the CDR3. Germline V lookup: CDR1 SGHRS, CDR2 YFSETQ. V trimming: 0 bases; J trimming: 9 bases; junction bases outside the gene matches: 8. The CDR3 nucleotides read TGCGCCAGCAGCTTGGGGCTAGCGGGTTCTGTTGAGCAGTTCTTC. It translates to CASSLGLAGSVEQFF.

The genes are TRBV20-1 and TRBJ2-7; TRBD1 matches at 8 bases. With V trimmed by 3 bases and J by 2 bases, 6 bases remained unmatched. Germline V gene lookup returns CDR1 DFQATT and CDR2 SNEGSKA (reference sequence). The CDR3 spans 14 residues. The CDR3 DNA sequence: TGCAGTGCTAGGCAGGGGGCGCGGGCCTACGAGCAGTACTTC. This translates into CSARQGARAYEQYF.

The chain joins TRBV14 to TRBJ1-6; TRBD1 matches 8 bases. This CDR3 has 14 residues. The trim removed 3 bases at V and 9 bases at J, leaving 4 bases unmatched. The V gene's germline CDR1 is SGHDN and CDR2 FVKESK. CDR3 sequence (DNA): TGTGCCAGCAGCCAGAACAGGGGGTCTTCACCCCTCCACTTT. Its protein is CASSQNRGSSPLHF.

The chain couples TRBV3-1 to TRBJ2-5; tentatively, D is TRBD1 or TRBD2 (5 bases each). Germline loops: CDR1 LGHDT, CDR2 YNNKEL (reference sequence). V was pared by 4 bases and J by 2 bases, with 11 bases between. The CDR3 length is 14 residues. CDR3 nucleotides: TGTGCCAGCAGCCGGCCGGGACGGCAAGAGACCCAGTACTTC. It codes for CASSRPGRQETQYF.

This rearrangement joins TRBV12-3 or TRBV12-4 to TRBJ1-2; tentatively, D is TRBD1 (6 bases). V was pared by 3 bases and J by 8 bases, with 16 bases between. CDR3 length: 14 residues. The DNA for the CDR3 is TGTGCCAGCAGTTTCCAACAGGGCTCTCGAGGCTACACCTTC. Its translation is CASSFQQGSRGYTF.

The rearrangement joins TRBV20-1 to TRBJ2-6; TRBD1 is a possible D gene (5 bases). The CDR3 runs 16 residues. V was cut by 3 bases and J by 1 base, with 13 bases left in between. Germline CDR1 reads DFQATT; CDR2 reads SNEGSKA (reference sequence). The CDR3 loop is CSASVNKGSGANVLTF. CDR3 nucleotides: TGCAGTGCTAGTGTTAATAAGGGGTCTGGGGCCAACGTCCTGACTTTC.

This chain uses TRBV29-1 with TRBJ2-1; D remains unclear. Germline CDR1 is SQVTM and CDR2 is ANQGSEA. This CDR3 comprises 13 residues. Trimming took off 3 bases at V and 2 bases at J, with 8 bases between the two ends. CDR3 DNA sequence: TGCAGCGTTGATAGAGCGACCTACAATGAGCAGTTCTTC. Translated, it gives CSVDRATYNEQFF.

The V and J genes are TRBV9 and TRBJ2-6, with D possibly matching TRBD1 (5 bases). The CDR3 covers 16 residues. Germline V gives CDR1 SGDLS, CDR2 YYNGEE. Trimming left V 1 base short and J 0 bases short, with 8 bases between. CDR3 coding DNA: TGTGCCAGCAGCGTAACGGACAACTCTGGGGCCAACGTCCTGACTTTC. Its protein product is CASSVTDNSGANVLTF.

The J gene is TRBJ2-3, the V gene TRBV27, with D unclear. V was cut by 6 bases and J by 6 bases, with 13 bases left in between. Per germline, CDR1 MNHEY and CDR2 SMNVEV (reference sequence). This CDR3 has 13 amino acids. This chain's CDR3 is CASSLSWRDTQYF. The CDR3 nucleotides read TGTGCCAGCAGCTTGAGTTGGCGGGATACGCAGTATTTT.

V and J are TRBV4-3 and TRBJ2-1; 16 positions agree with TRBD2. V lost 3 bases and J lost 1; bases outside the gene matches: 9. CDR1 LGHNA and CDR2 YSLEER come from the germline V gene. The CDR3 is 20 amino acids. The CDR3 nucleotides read TGCGCCAGCAGCCATTCTCCCGGGACTAGCGGGAGGGGGTCCTACAATGAGCAGTTCTTC. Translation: CASSHSPGTSGRGSYNEQFF.

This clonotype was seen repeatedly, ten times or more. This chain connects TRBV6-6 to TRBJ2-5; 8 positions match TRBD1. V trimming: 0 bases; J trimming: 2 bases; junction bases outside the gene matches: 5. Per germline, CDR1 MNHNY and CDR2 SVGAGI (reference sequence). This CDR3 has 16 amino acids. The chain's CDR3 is CASSYSAGTGQETQYF. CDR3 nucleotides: TGTGCCAGCAGTTACTCGGCGGGGACAGGACAAGAGACCCAGTACTTC.

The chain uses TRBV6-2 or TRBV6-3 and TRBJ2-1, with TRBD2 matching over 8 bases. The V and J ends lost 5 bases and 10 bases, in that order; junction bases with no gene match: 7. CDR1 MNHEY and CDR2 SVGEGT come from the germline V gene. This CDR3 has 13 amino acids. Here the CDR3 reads CASSAFRGGEQFF. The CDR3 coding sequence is TGTGCCAGCAGTGCCTTTCGGGGGGGAGAGCAGTTCTTC.

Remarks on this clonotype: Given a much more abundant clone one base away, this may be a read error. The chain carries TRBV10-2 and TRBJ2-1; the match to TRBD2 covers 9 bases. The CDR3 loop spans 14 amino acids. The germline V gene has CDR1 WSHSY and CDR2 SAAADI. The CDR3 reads CASTRSGGYDEQFF. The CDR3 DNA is TGCGCCAGCACCCGTAGCGGGGGCTACGATGAGCAGTTCTTC.

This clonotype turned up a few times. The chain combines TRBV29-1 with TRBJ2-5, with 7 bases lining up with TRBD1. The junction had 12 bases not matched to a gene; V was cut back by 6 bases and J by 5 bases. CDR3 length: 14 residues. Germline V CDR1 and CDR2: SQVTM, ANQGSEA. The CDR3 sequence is CSVDRSTRRETQYF. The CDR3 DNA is TGCAGCGTGGACAGGTCTACTAGACGGGAGACCCAGTACTTC.

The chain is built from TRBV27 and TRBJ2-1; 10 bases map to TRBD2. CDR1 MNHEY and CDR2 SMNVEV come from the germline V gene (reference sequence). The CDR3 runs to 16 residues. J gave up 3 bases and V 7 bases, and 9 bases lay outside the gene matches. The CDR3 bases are TGTGCCAGCACCAAGTTTCTAGCGGGAGACTACAATGAGCAGTTCTTC. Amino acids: CASTKFLAGDYNEQFF.

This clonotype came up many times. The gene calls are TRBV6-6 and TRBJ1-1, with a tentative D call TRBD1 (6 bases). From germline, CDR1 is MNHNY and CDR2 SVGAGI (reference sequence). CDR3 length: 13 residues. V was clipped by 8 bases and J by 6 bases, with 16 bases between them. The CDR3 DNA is TGTGCCAGCGGGGGGCCTGAAGATGCTGAAGCTTTCTTT. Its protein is CASGGPEDAEAFF.

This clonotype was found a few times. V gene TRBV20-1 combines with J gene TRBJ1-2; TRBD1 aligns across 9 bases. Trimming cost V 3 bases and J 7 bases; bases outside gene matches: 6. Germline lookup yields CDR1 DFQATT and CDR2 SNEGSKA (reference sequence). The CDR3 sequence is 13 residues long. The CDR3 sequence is CSASRDREFGYTF. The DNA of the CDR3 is TGCAGTGCTAGCCGGGACAGGGAATTTGGCTACACCTTC.

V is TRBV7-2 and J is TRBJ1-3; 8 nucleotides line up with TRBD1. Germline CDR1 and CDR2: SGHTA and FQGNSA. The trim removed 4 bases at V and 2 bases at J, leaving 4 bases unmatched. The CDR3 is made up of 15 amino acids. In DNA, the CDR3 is TGTGCCAGCAGCTCGCAGGGGGCCGCTGGAAACACCATATATTTT. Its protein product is CASSSQGAAGNTIYF.

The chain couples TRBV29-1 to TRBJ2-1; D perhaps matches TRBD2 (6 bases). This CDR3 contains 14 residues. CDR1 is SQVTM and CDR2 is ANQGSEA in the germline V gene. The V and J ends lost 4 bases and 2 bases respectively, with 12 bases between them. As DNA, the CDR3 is TGCAGCGTTGGAGGCGGGGAAACCTACAATGAGCAGTTCTTC. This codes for CSVGGGETYNEQFF.

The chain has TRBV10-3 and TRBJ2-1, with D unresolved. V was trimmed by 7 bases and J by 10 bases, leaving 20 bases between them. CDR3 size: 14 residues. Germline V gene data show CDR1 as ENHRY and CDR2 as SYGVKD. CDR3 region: CAIIQSDGRGEQFF. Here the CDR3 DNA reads TGTGCCATCATTCAATCGGACGGCCGCGGCGAGCAGTTCTTC.

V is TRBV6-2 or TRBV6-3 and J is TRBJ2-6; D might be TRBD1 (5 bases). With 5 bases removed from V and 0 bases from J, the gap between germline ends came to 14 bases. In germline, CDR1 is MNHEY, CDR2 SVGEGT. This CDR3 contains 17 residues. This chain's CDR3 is CASSPQGLDSGANVLTF. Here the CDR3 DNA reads TGTGCCAGCAGTCCCCAGGGTCTGGACTCTGGGGCCAACGTCCTGACTTTC.

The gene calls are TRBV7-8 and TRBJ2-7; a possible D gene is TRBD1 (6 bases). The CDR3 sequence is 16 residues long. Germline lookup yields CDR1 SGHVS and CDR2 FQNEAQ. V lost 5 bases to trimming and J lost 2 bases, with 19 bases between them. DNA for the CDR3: TGTGCCAGCAGCGCCCGAGCCAGGGGTCGCCCCTACGAGCAGTACTTC. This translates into CASSARARGRPYEQYF.

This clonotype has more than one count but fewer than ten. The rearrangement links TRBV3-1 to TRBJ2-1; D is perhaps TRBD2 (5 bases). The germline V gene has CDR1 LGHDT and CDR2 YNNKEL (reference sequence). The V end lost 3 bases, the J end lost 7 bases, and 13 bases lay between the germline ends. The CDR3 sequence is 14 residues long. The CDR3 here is CASSQRAPFNEQFF. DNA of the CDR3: TGTGCCAGCAGCCAGCGGGCTCCTTTTAATGAGCAGTTCTTC.

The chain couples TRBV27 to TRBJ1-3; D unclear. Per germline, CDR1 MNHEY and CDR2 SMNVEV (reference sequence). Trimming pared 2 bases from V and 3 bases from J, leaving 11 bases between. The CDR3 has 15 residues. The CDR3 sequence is CASSLGSGGGNTIYF. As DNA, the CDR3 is TGTGCCAGCAGTTTAGGTTCCGGAGGTGGAAACACCATATATTTT.

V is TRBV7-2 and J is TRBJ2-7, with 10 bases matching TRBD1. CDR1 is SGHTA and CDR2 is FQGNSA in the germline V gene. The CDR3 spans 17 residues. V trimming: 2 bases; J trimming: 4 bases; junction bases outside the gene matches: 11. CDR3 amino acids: CASSLHGPGQGHYEQYF. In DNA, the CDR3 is TGTGCCAGCAGCTTACACGGACCGGGACAGGGGCATTACGAGCAGTACTTC. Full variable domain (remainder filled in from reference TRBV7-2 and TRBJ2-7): GAGVSQSPSNKVTEKGKDVELRCDPISGHTALYWYRQSLGQGLEFLIYFQGNSAPDKSGLPSDRFSAERTGGSVSTLTIQRTQQEDSAVYLCASSLHGPGQGHYEQYFGPGTRLTVT.

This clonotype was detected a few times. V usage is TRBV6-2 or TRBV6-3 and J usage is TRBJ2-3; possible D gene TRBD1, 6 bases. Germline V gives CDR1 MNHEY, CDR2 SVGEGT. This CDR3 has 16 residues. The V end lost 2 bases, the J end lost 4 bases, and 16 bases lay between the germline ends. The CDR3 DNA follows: TGTGCCAGCAGTTACCAGGGGCCCGGAGGAGCAGATACGCAGTATTTT. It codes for CASSYQGPGGADTQYF.

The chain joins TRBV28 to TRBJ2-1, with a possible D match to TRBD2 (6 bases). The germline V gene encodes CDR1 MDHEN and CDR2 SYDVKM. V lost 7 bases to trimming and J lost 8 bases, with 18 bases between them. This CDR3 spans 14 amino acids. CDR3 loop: CASISRWQRDEQFF. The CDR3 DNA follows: TGTGCCAGCATCTCCCGGTGGCAGCGGGATGAGCAGTTCTTC.